These 13 T cell receptor beta chains share one sample of origin, sequenced in a study of T cells in Graves' hyperthyroidism and ophthalmopathy. Amplified TCR beta CDR3 regions came from RNA transcripts. The HTBI primer set was used in a first-round RT-PCR of the TCR CDR3. One entry per CDR3 protein results from TCRdb running MiXCR on the multiplex PCR reads. The repertoire holds 550,000 to 600,000 distinct CDR3 sequences, over 15% seen once, with roughly 18% in the top ten. Sequenced input: blood. The receptors stem from a woman under 30 with Graves' hyperthyroidism.

This clonotype was counted at least ten times. CDR3 in amino acids: CASTSGPVGYTF. As DNA, the CDR3 is TGTGCCAGCACCTCAGGTCCCGTTGGCTACACCTTC. The V call is TRBV12-3 or TRBV12-4, the J call TRBJ1-2; no definite D call. The V end lost 7 bases, the J end lost 7 bases, and 13 bases lay between the germline ends. The CDR3 spans 12 residues.

This clonotype was observed a handful of times. The rearrangement joins TRBV6-1 to TRBJ2-2, with D possibly matching TRBD1 (6 bases). CDR1 is MNHNS and CDR2 is SASEGT in the germline V gene. V lost 6 bases, J lost 5 bases, and 19 bases lay in between. The CDR3 runs 16 residues. CDR3 region: CASRRSPGVGTGELFF. Here the CDR3 DNA reads TGTGCCAGCAGAAGATCTCCAGGGGTAGGAACCGGGGAGCTGTTTTTT.

This chain links TRBV2 with TRBJ2-5; 9 bases map to TRBD1. The CDR3 extends over 11 amino acids. V shed 0 bases, J shed 14 bases, and the junction held 1 base outside the gene matches. CDR1 SNHLY and CDR2 FYNNEI come from the germline V gene. In nucleotides, the CDR3 is TGTGCCAGCAGTGAAGCGGACAGGGGTTACTTC. The encoded protein is CASSEADRGYF.

The gene calls are TRBV2 and TRBJ1-5; D may be TRBD1 (5 bases). The V and J ends lost 7 bases and 3 bases respectively, with 16 bases between them. Germline V CDR1 and CDR2: SNHLY, FYNNEI. CDR3 size: 15 residues. The CDR3 nucleotides are TGTGCCAGCACCTCGGGGAGGGGCAACAATCAGCCCCAGCATTTT. It is translated as CASTSGRGNNQPQHF.

This clonotype was counted only a few times. This chain connects TRBV7-3 to TRBJ2-2; D remains ambiguous. This CDR3 is built from 16 residues. Trimming removed 2 bases at V and 6 bases at J, with 16 bases between. Germline V lookup: CDR1 SGHTA, CDR2 FQGTGA. The chain's CDR3 is CASSLLPQGLSGELFF. CDR3 bases: TGTGCCAGCAGCTTATTACCACAAGGGCTCTCCGGGGAGCTGTTTTTT.

In DNA form, the CDR3 reads TGTGCCAGCAGCCAACATCAATTCACCAAGAATGAGCAGTTCTTC. This translates into CASSQHQFTKNEQFF. This chain connects TRBV16 to TRBJ2-1, with D hard to call. The CDR3 runs to 15 residues. The V end was cut by 2 bases, the J end by 7 bases, with 15 bases between. Germline values: CDR1 KGHSY, CDR2 FQNENV.

A few counts support this clonotype. The junction differs from germline at one of its ends, possibly a read error. V gene TRBV9 combines with J gene TRBJ2-1; D gene unclear. Germline CDR1 SGDLS, CDR2 YYNGEE. This CDR3 region has 13 residues. CDR3 residues: CASSVGSYSEQFF. The CDR3 coding sequence is TGTGCCAGCAGCGTAGGTTCATACAGTGAGCAGTTCTTC.

This clonotype was counted only a few times. The gene calls are TRBV6-2 or TRBV6-3 and TRBJ2-1; D not resolved. Trimming stripped 4 bases from V and 7 bases from J, with 11 bases between. Germline CDR1 is MNHEY and CDR2 is SVGEGT. This CDR3 region has 13 residues. CDR3: CASSLKSSNEQFF. Here the CDR3 DNA reads TGTGCCAGCAGTTTGAAATCCTCGAATGAGCAGTTCTTC.

This clonotype was picked up a small number of times. The rearrangement links TRBV7-9 to TRBJ2-3; 9 positions agree with TRBD1. V shed 5 bases and J 0 bases; nucleotides not matched to a gene: 6. Germline CDR1 reads SEHNR; CDR2 reads FQNEAQ (reference sequence). CDR3 length: 16 residues. The CDR3 is CASSRTGAHSTDTQYF. Here the CDR3 DNA reads TGTGCCAGCAGCCGGACAGGGGCACATAGCACAGATACGCAGTATTTT.

The table lists this clonotype with many counts. The chain joins TRBV20-1 to TRBJ1-1; a weak D match, TRBD1 (6 bases). Germline CDR1 and CDR2: DFQATT and SNEGSKA (reference sequence). V was pared by 1 base and J by 1 base, with 10 bases between. The CDR3 loop spans 14 amino acids. The CDR3 DNA is TGCAGTGCTAGAGGGGGCAGGGGGAACACTGAAGCTTTCTTT. Encoded protein: CSARGGRGNTEAFF.

This clonotype has only a few counts. The chain combines TRBV11-3 with TRBJ2-2; 13 bases align to TRBD2. Per the germline V gene, CDR1 is SGHNT and CDR2 is YENEEA. This CDR3 spans 24 amino acids. V dropped 1 base and J dropped 0; count of bases not matched to a gene: 20. The CDR3 here is CASSLGLNLRVPGTSGANTGELFF. As DNA, the CDR3 is TGTGCCAGCAGCTTAGGCCTGAACCTCAGGGTTCCAGGGACTAGCGGGGCGAACACCGGGGAGCTGTTTTTT.

This clonotype was observed a handful of times. The chain has TRBV5-1 and TRBJ1-5; D might be TRBD1 (5 bases). Trimming stripped 4 bases from V and 0 bases from J, with 11 bases between. Per the germline V gene, CDR1 is SGHRS and CDR2 is YFSETQ. CDR3 size: 15 residues. The CDR3 DNA reads TGCGCCAGCAGCCCGGGGGACTTTAGCAATCAGCCCCAGCATTTT. Protein product: CASSPGDFSNQPQHF.

This clonotype was counted ten times or more. The V and J genes are TRBV2 and TRBJ1-1; D uncertain. V was pared by 3 bases and J by 5 bases, with 13 bases between. Germline values: CDR1 SNHLY, CDR2 FYNNEI. The length of the CDR3 is 14 residues. The CDR3 loop is CASSDLRVGTEAFF. CDR3 in DNA: TGTGCCAGCAGTGACTTGCGGGTTGGGACTGAAGCTTTCTTT.